This T cell receptor (beta chain) was sequenced for a study of OX40 agonist ivuxolimab in advanced cancers. Across the whole study: Of mixed ages from 23 to 79 and averaging about 56 years, the group was more than 65% male.

The CDR3 length is 17 residues. Clones were read by immunoSEQ multiplex PCR, and TCRdb kept only the in-frame ones, dropping some. There are about 71,000 clones in the sample; about 81% occur only once, and over 4% lies in the top ten. This sequence originates from an adult with an advanced solid tumor such as melanoma, head and neck, liver or kidney cancer. The chain joins TRBV21-1 to TRBJ1-5. TRBV21-1 is an annotated pseudogene. The input for sequencing was CD4+ or CD8+ T cells sorted from blood, taken in a trial of the OX40 agonist ivuxolimab. The CDR3 spells CASSKALGGRGEQPQHF. CDR3 bases: TGTGCCAGCAGCAAAGCGCTTGGGGGGCGAGGAGAACAGCCCCAGCATTTT.